This is a list of T cell receptor beta chains from one sample in a study of CD8+ T cells in alopecia areata. Sequencing used immunoSEQ multiplex PCR; TCRdb keeps in-frame clones, though not all of them. This table holds around 100,000 clones, about 60% found once. The sample in question was CD8+ T cells sorted from blood, obtained at approximately week 56, from a patient treated with tofacitinib. The origin of the receptors is a human donor with alopecia areata. Both conserved end residues are part of each CDR3. A D gene is named only where the DNA matches it firmly. Clone size is not always given. Where it is, it says once, few, many or a class for expanded clones.

clone_size	v_call	j_call	d_call	cdr3_aa	cdr3_nt
.	TRBV5-1	TRBJ2-1	TRBD2	CASSPGGLRDEQFF	TGCGCCAGCAGCCCGGGGGGACTGCGCGATGAGCAGTTCTTC
.	TRBV7-9	TRBJ1-3	.	CASSPEGTAGNTIYF	TGTGCCAGCAGCCCTGAAGGGACCGCTGGAAACACCATATATTTT
.	TRBV18	TRBJ2-1	.	CASSPRNGANEQFF	TGTGCCAGCTCACCACGTAATGGGGCCAATGAGCAGTTCTTC
.	TRBV6-5	TRBJ2-2	TRBD1	CASSYPGQVGELFF	TGTGCCAGCAGTTACCCGGGACAGGTCGGGGAGCTGTTTTTT
.	TRBV27	TRBJ2-7	.	CASRTPGRSYEQYF	TGTGCCAGCAGAACCCCGGGGAGGTCGTACGAGCAGTACTTC
few	TRBV19	TRBJ2-7	.	CASSMAAVREQYF	TGTGCCAGTAGTATGGCGGCAGTTCGGGAGCAGTACTTC
.	TRBV27	TRBJ2-1	.	CATQERPLGDNEQFF	TGTGCCACCCAAGAACGGCCCCTAGGAGACAATGAGCAGTTCTTC
.	TRBV7-6	TRBJ2-5	.	CASSLSPQETQYF	TGTGCCAGCAGCTTATCCCCCCAAGAGACCCAGTACTTC
.	TRBV15	TRBJ2-1	TRBD2	CATSREAGGTWNEQFF	TGTGCCACCAGCAGAGAAGCGGGGGGGACTTGGAATGAGCAGTTCTTC
.	TRBV14	TRBJ2-1	.	CASSQDPRGEQFF	TGTGCCAGCAGCCAAGATCCGAGGGGCGAGCAGTTCTTC
.	TRBV7-9	TRBJ1-5	.	CASSRGNQPQHF	TGTGCCAGCAGCCGGGGTAATCAGCCCCAGCATTTT
few	TRBV14	TRBJ2-7	.	CASSPAYSPYEQYF	TGTGCCAGCAGCCCCGCCTACTCCCCCTACGAGCAGTACTTC
.	TRBV2	TRBJ1-6	.	CASRGSPLHF	TGTGCCAGCAGGGGTTCACCCCTCCACTTT
.	TRBV5-1	TRBJ1-4	.	CASSSPDDGGGNEKLFF	TGCGCCAGCAGCTCCCCTGATGACGGAGGAGGCAATGAAAAACTGTTTTTT
few	TRBV29-1	TRBJ2-6	.	CSVQTGDSGANVLTF	TGCAGCGTTCAGACGGGAGACTCTGGGGCCAACGTCCTGACTTTC
.	TRBV7-9	TRBJ2-3	.	CASSLVGYGTDTQYF	TGTGCCAGCAGCTTAGTAGGTTACGGCACAGATACGCAGTATTTT
.	TRBV12-5	TRBJ2-2	TRBD1	CASGLGQTGGESAKEMFF	TGTGCTAGTGGTTTGGGACAGACAGGGGGCGAGTCGGCGAAAGAGATGTTTTTT
.	TRBV2	TRBJ1-5	.	CASSEALTDSNQPQHF	TGTGCCAGCAGTGAAGCGCTAACAGATAGCAATCAGCCCCAGCATTTT
medium-sized	TRBV6-6	TRBJ2-5	.	CASSYEWGLYETQYF	TGTGCCAGCAGTTACGAGTGGGGATTGTATGAGACCCAGTACTTC
.	TRBV5-1	TRBJ2-2	.	CASSLDTGELFF	TGCGCCAGCAGCTTGGATACCGGGGAGCTGTTTTTT
.	TRBV5-1	TRBJ2-1	.	CASSSITSSLNEQFF	TGCGCCAGCAGCTCTATTACTAGCTCCCTCAATGAGCAGTTCTTC
few	TRBV14	TRBJ1-2	.	CASSPVGYGYTF	TGTGCCAGCAGCCCTGTAGGCTATGGCTACACCTTC
.	TRBV5-6	TRBJ1-2	.	CASSLGGKEGYTF	TGTGCCAGCAGCTTGGGGGGAAAGGAGGGCTACACCTTC
.	TRBV4-1	TRBJ2-3	TRBD2	CASSQEGSSGFRDTQYF	TGCGCCAGCAGCCAAGAGGGGTCTAGCGGGTTCCGGGATACGCAGTATTTT
.	TRBV15	TRBJ1-5	.	CATSRDSIDLHF	TGTGCCACCAGCAGAGATTCGATTGATCTGCATTTT
.	TRBV7-9	TRBJ2-3	.	CASSPDSTDTQYF	TGTGCCAGCAGCCCCGATAGCACAGATACGCAGTATTTT
.	TRBV7-8	TRBJ1-2	.	CASSSRTVGYGYTF	TGTGCCAGCAGCAGTCGGACGGTAGGGTATGGCTACACCTTC
few	TRBV29-1	TRBJ2-7	.	CSAALGSYEQYF	TGCAGCGCAGCATTGGGGTCCTACGAGCAGTACTTC
.	TRBV30	TRBJ1-5	.	CAWIPGLESNQPQHF	TGTGCCTGGATTCCGGGCCTAGAGTCCAACCAGCCCCAGCATTTT
few	TRBV9	TRBJ2-4	.	CASSGGAKNIQYF	TGTGCCAGCAGCGGGGGAGCCAAAAACATTCAGTACTTC
few	TRBV9	TRBJ2-3	.	CASSVSTVSTDTQYF	TGTGCCAGCAGCGTATCGACAGTCAGCACAGATACGCAGTATTTT
few	TRBV2	TRBJ1-5	.	CASIRIWDNQPQHF	TGTGCCAGCATAAGGATCTGGGACAATCAGCCCCAGCATTTT
.	TRBV7-2	TRBJ2-7	.	CASSLFGETYEQYF	TGTGCCAGCAGCTTGTTTGGTGAAACTTACGAGCAGTACTTC
.	TRBV7-9	TRBJ1-2	.	CASSLEGRIYGYTF	TGTGCCAGCAGCTTAGAGGGTAGGATTTATGGCTACACCTTC
.	TRBV7-9	TRBJ1-6	.	CASSLGGGPLHF	TGTGCCAGCAGCTTAGGAGGGGGGCCCCTCCACTTT
few	TRBV2	TRBJ1-1	.	CASSGGHTEAFF	TGTGCCAGCAGTGGAGGGCACACTGAAGCTTTCTTT
.	TRBV14	TRBJ1-1	.	CASSQTRQNTEAFF	TGTGCCAGCAGCCAAACCCGACAGAACACTGAAGCTTTCTTT
.	TRBV6-5	TRBJ2-1	.	CASAGGTRNEQFF	TGTGCCAGCGCCGGCGGGACTCGGAATGAGCAGTTCTTC
once	TRBV19	TRBJ1-1	.	CASSITGAEAFF	TGTGCCAGTAGTATTACGGGCGCTGAAGCTTTCTTT
.	TRBV6-1	TRBJ2-5	.	CASSAKRGLQETQYF	TGTGCCAGCAGTGCCAAGAGGGGCCTCCAAGAGACCCAGTACTTC
.	TRBV5-1	TRBJ1-6	.	CASSPSPGSGTLHF	TGCGCCAGCAGCCCCTCCCCCGGTTCAGGGACCCTCCACTTT
.	TRBV7-9	TRBJ2-2	TRBD1	CASSSRDRGNGELFF	TGTGCCAGCAGCTCAAGGGACAGGGGTAACGGGGAGCTGTTTTTT
.	TRBV4-1	TRBJ2-7	.	CASSHPTRGEQYF	TGCGCCAGCAGCCACCCCACGAGGGGCGAGCAGTACTTC
.	TRBV13	TRBJ2-1	TRBD2	CASSLTSSGADNEQFF	TGTGCCAGCAGCTTAACGTCAAGCGGGGCCGACAATGAGCAGTTCTTC
.	TRBV27	TRBJ1-6	.	CASSPGHATYNSPLHF	TGTGCCAGCAGCCCCGGCCATGCCACGTATAATTCACCCCTCCACTTT
few	TRBV2	TRBJ1-2	.	CASSEKGTTF	TGTGCCAGCAGTGAAAAAGGCACCACCTTC
.	TRBV30	TRBJ2-3	.	CAWSGGPDSSTDTQYF	TGTGCCTGGAGTGGGGGACCCGATTCTAGCACAGATACGCAGTATTTT
.	TRBV5-8	TRBJ2-7	.	CASSPGTFDEQYF	TGTGCCAGCAGCCCCGGGACCTTCGACGAGCAGTACTTC
.	TRBV5-1	TRBJ1-2	.	CASSLGGSDGYTF	TGCGCCAGCAGCTTGGGGGGCAGTGATGGCTACACCTTC
.	TRBV5-6	TRBJ2-1	TRBD2	CASSYGWGGNEQFF	TGTGCCAGCAGCTATGGCTGGGGGGGCAATGAGCAGTTCTTC
.	TRBV29-1	TRBJ2-1	TRBD1	CSVAVGGTGGWDEQFF	TGCAGCGTTGCTGTGGGGGGGACAGGGGGCTGGGATGAGCAGTTCTTC
.	TRBV29-1	TRBJ2-1	.	CSVGFTSLYNEQFF	TGCAGCGTTGGATTCACGAGCCTTTACAATGAGCAGTTCTTC
.	TRBV7-9	TRBJ2-5	TRBD2	CASRSLLAGDPGETQYF	TGTGCCAGCAGGTCGCTCCTAGCGGGGGATCCTGGGGAGACCCAGTACTTC
.	TRBV7-9	TRBJ2-7	.	CASSPDGSVYEQYF	TGTGCCAGCAGCCCGGACGGTTCCGTCTACGAGCAGTACTTC